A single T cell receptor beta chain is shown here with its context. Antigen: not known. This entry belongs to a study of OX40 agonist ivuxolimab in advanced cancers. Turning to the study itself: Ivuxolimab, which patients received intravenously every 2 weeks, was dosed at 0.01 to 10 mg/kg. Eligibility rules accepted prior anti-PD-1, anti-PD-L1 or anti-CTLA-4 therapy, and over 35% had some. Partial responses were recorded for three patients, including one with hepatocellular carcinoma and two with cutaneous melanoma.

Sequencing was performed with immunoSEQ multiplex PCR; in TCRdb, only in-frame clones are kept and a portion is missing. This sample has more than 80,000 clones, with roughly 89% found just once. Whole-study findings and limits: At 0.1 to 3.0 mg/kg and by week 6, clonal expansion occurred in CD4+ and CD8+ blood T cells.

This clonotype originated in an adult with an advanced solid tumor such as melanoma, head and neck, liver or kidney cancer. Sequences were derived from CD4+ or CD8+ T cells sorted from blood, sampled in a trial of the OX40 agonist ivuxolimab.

The chain's CDR3 is CASSPGTSSNEQFF. Written as DNA, the CDR3 is TGTGCCAGCAGTCCCGGGACTAGCAGCAATGAGCAGTTCTTC. V is TRBV27 and J is TRBJ2-1; 9 nucleotides line up with TRBD2. V lost 5 bases, J lost 6 bases, and 5 bases stayed unmatched. This CDR3 has 14 amino acids. Germline V gene data show CDR1 as MNHEY and CDR2 as SMNVEV (reference sequence).